Listed below are T cell receptor beta chains from one sample, sequenced in a study of T cells in Graves' hyperthyroidism and ophthalmopathy. TCRdb itself ran the multiplex PCR reads through MiXCR, one entry per CDR3 protein. The table has some 270,000 distinct CDR3 sequences, roughly 22% seen once. Sequencing input: blood. The receptors here all came from a woman between 40 and 50 years old with Graves' ophthalmopathy. Both conserved end residues are part of each CDR3. D genes are given only for firm matches. The size entry is marked missing in some rows and otherwise reads once, few, many or a size class.

-,TRBV29-1,-,TRBJ2-7,CSVLDTSRSDEQYF,TGCAGCGTCCTGGACACCTCTAGAAGCGACGAGCAGTACTTC
many,TRBV5-4,-,TRBJ2-5,CASSTRTSQETQYF,TGTGCCAGCAGCACCCGGACTTCACAAGAGACCCAGTACTTC
many,TRBV7-6,-,TRBJ1-2,CASSLALDYGYTF,TGTGCCAGCAGCTTAGCCTTGGACTATGGCTACACCTTC
many,TRBV15,TRBD1,TRBJ2-4,CATSRGLGTGQGIQYF,TGTGCCACCAGCAGAGGACTCGGGACAGGACAGGGCATTCAGTACTTC
many,TRBV29-1,-,TRBJ2-3,CSVELTDTQYF,TGCAGCGTTGAATTGACAGATACGCAGTATTTT
few,TRBV6-2/TRBV6-3,-,TRBJ1-5,CASSYSGYQPQHF,TGTGCCAGCAGTTACTCGGGGTATCAGCCCCAGCATTTT
once,TRBV12-3/TRBV12-4,-,TRBJ2-5,CASSSGVYETQYF,TGTGCCAGCAGTTCAGGGGTGTATGAGACCCAGTACTTC
many,TRBV3-1,-,TRBJ2-7,CASSPGNGARRQYF,TGTGCCAGCAGCCCCGGTAACGGGGCTAGACGGCAGTACTTC
-,TRBV18,-,TRBJ1-3,CASSPQNGGLSGNTIYF,TGTGCCAGCTCACCTCAAAACGGAGGGCTCTCTGGAAACACCATATATTTT
many,TRBV2,-,TRBJ1-5,CASGMISAQHF,TGTGCCAGCGGAATGATATCAGCCCAGCATTTT
many,TRBV19,-,TRBJ2-7,CATSVGGEQYF,TGTGCCACTTCGGTTGGGGGAGAGCAGTACTTC
many,TRBV5-1,TRBD1,TRBJ1-3,CASSHDRGPGNTIYF,TGCGCCAGCAGCCACGACAGGGGGCCGGGAAACACCATATATTTT
many,TRBV4-1,TRBD1,TRBJ1-5,CASSQDGTGGSQPQHF,TGCGCCAGCAGCCAAGATGGGACAGGGGGCTCTCAGCCCCAGCATTTT
many,TRBV19,TRBD1,TRBJ1-2,CASSMSGTVTYYGYTF,TGTGCCAGTAGTATGTCCGGGACAGTGACATACTATGGCTACACCTTC
many,TRBV20-1,TRBD1,TRBJ2-7,CSARWQGVGYEQYF,TGCAGTGCTAGATGGCAGGGGGTTGGATACGAGCAGTACTTC
-,TRBV11-1,-,TRBJ1-1,CASALGRDTEAFF,TGTGCCAGCGCCCTAGGCCGGGACACTGAAGCTTTCTTT
many,TRBV25-1,-,TRBJ1-1,CASSGRLGEMNTEAFF,TGTGCCAGCAGTGGAAGACTGGGAGAGATGAACACTGAAGCTTTCTTT
many,TRBV29-1,TRBD2,TRBJ2-5,CSVDVASGSVRETQYF,TGCAGCGTTGATGTTGCTAGCGGGAGTGTCAGAGAGACCCAGTACTTC
many,TRBV28,TRBD2,TRBJ2-7,CASTRLAGVSYEQYF,TGTGCCAGCACGAGGCTAGCGGGGGTCTCCTACGAGCAGTACTTC
many,TRBV2,TRBD2,TRBJ2-2,CARTRGLGTSNTGELFF,TGTGCCAGGACAAGGGGACTAGGAACTTCGAACACCGGGGAGCTGTTTTTT
-,TRBV15,-,TRBJ2-5,CATSRGSEIVQETQYF,TGTGCCACCAGCAGAGGCTCGGAGATAGTTCAAGAGACCCAGTACTTC
many,TRBV7-9,TRBD2,TRBJ2-7,CASSLVLLAGDEQYF,TGTGCCAGCAGCTTAGTCTTGCTAGCGGGAGACGAGCAGTACTTC
many,TRBV29-1,TRBD1,TRBJ1-5,CSVTQGRDQPQHF,TGCAGCGTTACACAGGGGCGAGATCAGCCCCAGCATTTT
many,TRBV30,TRBD1,TRBJ2-7,CAWSTPLLPPGQASDF,TGTGCCTGGAGTACGCCGCTCCTCCCGCCGGGACAGGCCTCCGACTTC
many,TRBV6-7,TRBD2,TRBJ2-3,CASTPAGGNTDTQYF,TGTGCCAGCACCCCAGCGGGAGGGAATACAGATACGCAGTATTTT
many,TRBV10-3,-,TRBJ2-5,CAISDYGLQETQYF,TGTGCCATCAGTGACTATGGACTCCAAGAGACCCAGTACTTC
many,TRBV28,-,TRBJ1-5,CASSPPRKPQHF,TGTGCCAGCAGTCCGCCCCGGAAGCCCCAGCATTTT
many,TRBV19,TRBD1,TRBJ2-5,CASSMWQGVKTQYF,TGTGCCAGTAGTATGTGGCAGGGGGTAAAGACCCAGTACTTC
many,TRBV28,-,TRBJ1-5,CASRPGNQPQHF,TGTGCCAGCAGGCCAGGCAATCAGCCCCAGCATTTT
many,TRBV29-1,-,TRBJ1-1,CSVLSVWDTEAFF,TGCAGCGTTTTAAGTGTATGGGACACTGAAGCTTTCTTT
many,TRBV15,TRBD1,TRBJ1-1,CATSRLQGKGGNTEAFF,TGTGCCACCAGCAGACTACAGGGGAAAGGGGGGAACACTGAAGCTTTCTTT
many,TRBV11-2,-,TRBJ1-6,CASTLGVSYNSPLHF,TGTGCCAGCACCTTGGGGGTCTCCTATAATTCACCCCTCCACTTT
-,TRBV3-1,TRBD2,TRBJ2-4,CASSQTPVLAVLAKNIQYF,TGTGCCAGCAGCCAAACGCCGGTCCTAGCGGTTCTAGCCAAAAACATTCAGTACTTC
many,TRBV6-1,-,TRBJ1-5,CASSVAGGPYSNQPQHF,TGTGCCAGCAGTGTGGCAGGAGGGCCCTATAGCAATCAGCCCCAGCATTTT
many,TRBV6-5,-,TRBJ2-2,CASSYQNTGELFF,TGTGCCAGCAGTTACCAGAACACCGGGGAGCTGTTTTTT
-,TRBV30,-,TRBJ1-5,CAWSVRDKVSNQPQPF,TGTGCCTGGAGTGTAAGGGACAAAGTTAGCAATCAGCCCCAGCCTTTT
many,TRBV10-3,TRBD2,TRBJ2-5,CAISEGRGGETQYF,TGTGCCATCAGTGAAGGACGGGGGGGAGAGACCCAGTACTTC